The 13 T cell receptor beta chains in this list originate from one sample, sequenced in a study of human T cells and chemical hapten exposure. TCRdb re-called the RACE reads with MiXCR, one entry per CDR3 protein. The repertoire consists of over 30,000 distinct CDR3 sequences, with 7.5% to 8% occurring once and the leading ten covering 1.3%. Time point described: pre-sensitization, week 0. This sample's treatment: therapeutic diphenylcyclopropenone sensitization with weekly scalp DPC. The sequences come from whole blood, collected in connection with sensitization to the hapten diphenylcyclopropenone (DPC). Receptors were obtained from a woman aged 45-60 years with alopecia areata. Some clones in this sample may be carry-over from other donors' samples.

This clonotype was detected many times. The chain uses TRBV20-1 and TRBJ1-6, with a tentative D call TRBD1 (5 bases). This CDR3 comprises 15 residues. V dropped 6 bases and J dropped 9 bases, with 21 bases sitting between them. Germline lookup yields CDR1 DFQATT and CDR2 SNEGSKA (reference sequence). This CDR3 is CSAPRSRAQGSPLHF. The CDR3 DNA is TGCAGTGCACCACGCAGCAGGGCCCAAGGTTCACCCCTCCACTTT.

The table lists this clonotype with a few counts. The CDR3 reads CASRSTGEGNQPQHF. DNA of the CDR3: TGTGCCAGCAGATCCACAGGGGAGGGCAATCAGCCCCAGCATTTT. The V and J genes are TRBV6-1 and TRBJ1-5, with TRBD1 matching 7 bases. Germline CDR1 is MNHNS and CDR2 is SASEGT. The CDR3 covers 15 residues. V lost 6 bases to trimming and J lost 2 bases; unmatched junction nucleotides: 7.

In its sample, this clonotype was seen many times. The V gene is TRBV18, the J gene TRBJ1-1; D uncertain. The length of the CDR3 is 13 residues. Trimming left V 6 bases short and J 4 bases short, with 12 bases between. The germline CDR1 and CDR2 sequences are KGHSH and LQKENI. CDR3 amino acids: CASSQTVGTEAFF. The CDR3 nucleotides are TGTGCCAGCTCTCAGACCGTGGGCACTGAAGCTTTCTTT.

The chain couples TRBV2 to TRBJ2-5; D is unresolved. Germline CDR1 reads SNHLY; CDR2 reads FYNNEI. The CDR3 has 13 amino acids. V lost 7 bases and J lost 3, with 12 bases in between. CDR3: CASTRPAEETQYF. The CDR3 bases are TGTGCCAGCACCCGGCCAGCCGAAGAGACCCAGTACTTC.

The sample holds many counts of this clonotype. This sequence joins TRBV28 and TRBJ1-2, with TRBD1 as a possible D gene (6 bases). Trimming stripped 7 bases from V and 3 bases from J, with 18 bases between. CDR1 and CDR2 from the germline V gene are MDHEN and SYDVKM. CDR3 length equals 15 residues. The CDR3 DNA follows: TGTGCCAGCACCTCCCCGGGACAATATGACTATGGCTACACCTTC. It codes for CASTSPGQYDYGYTF.

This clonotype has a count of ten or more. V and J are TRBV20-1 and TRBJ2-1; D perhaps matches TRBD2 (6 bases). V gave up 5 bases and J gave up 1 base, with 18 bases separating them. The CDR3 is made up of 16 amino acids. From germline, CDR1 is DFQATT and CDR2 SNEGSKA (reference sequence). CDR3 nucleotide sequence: TGCAGTGCTCAAGCTCTGGCGGGAACGTCCTACAATGAGCAGTTCTTC. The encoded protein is CSAQALAGTSYNEQFF.

The CDR3 nucleotides are TGTGCCAGCGAGGGGCCCTCTGTAGTCGAGCAGTACTTC. It is translated as CASEGPSVVEQYF. J is TRBJ2-7 and V is TRBV28, with D perhaps TRBD1 or TRBD2 (5 bases each). From germline, CDR1 is MDHEN and CDR2 SYDVKM. The CDR3 covers 13 residues. The V end lost 8 bases, the J end lost 6 bases, and 17 bases lay between the germline ends.

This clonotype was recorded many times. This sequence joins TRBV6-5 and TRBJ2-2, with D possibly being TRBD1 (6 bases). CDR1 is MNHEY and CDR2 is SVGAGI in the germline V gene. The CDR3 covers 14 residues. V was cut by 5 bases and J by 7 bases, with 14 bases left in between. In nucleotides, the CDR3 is TGTGCCAGCAGTAGAACAGGGTCAAGCGGGGAGCTGTTTTTT. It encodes CASSRTGSSGELFF.

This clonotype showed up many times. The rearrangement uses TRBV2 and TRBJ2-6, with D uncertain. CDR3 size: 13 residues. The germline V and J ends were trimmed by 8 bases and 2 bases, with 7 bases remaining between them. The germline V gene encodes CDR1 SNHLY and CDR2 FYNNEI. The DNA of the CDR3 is TGTGCCAGCGGCGAAACTGGGGCCAACGTCCTGACTTTC. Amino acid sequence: CASGETGANVLTF.

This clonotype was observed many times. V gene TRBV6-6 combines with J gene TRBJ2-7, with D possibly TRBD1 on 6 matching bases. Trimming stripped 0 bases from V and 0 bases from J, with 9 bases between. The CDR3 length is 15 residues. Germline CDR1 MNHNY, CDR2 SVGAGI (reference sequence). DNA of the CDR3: TGTGCCAGCAGTTACTCAGGGACACCCTCCTACGAGCAGTACTTC. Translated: CASSYSGTPSYEQYF.

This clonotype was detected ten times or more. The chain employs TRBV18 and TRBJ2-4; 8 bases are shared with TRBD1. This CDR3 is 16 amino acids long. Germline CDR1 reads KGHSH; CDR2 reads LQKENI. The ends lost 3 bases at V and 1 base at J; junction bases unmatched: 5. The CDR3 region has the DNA TGTGCCAGCTCACCCCCGCAGGGGGCGGCCAAAAACATTCAGTACTTC. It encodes CASSPPQGAAKNIQYF.

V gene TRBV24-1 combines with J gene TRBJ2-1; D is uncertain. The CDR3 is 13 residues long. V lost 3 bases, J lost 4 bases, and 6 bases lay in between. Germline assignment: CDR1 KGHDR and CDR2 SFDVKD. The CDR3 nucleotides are TGTGCCACCAGTGATACCCGGTACAATGAGCAGTTCTTC. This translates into CATSDTRYNEQFF.

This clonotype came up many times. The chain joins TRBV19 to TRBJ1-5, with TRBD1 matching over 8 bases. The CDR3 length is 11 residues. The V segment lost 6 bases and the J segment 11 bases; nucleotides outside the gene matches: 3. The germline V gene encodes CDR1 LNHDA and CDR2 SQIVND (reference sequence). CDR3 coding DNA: TGTGCCAGTAGGAGGGACAGGACCCAGCATTTT. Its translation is CASRRDRTQHF.